This is a list of T cell receptor beta chains from one sample in a study of OX40 agonist ivuxolimab in advanced cancers. Measured with immunoSEQ multiplex PCR; TCRdb has only the in-frame clones, and not every one. There are tens of thousands of clones in the sample; approximately 84% occur only once, and 3% lies in the top ten. The starting material was CD4+ or CD8+ T cells sorted from blood, obtained in a trial of the OX40 agonist ivuxolimab. These receptor sequences come from an adult with an advanced solid tumor such as melanoma, head and neck, liver or kidney cancer. CDR3s include the opening cysteine and the closing phenylalanine or tryptophan. D genes are given only for firm matches. Some rows have no size entry. The others give once, few or many, or a class for an expanded clone.

j_gene	v_gene	abundance	d_gene	CDR3aa	CDR3nt
TRBJ2-7	TRBV7-3	.	.	CASSLTGGSSYEQYF	TGTGCCAGCAGCTTAACTGGGGGCAGCTCCTACGAGCAGTACTTC
TRBJ1-3	TRBV20-1	.	.	CSAGGGNTIYF	TGCAGTGCTGGAGGGGGAAACACCATATATTTT
TRBJ2-1	TRBV7-3	once	.	CASSLTQSNEQFF	TGTGCCAGCAGCTTAACACAGAGCAATGAGCAGTTCTTC
TRBJ1-5	TRBV6-1	once	.	CASNESGNQPQHF	TGTGCCAGCAATGAATCTGGCAATCAGCCCCAGCATTTT
TRBJ2-1	TRBV2	.	TRBD2	CASSELRGGAKNNEQFF	TGTGCCAGCAGTGAACTGCGCGGGGGGGCTAAAAACAATGAGCAGTTCTTC
TRBJ1-6	TRBV14	.	TRBD1	CASSPAWGTGSYNSPLHF	TGTGCCAGCAGCCCTGCTTGGGGGACAGGGTCCTATAATTCACCCCTCCACTTT
TRBJ2-2	TRBV5-8	.	TRBD1	CASSRLTGPNTGELFF	TGTGCCAGCAGCCGTCTGACAGGGCCAAACACCGGGGAGCTGTTTTTT
TRBJ1-3	TRBV19	.	TRBD1	CASRSGQLNSGNTIYF	TGTGCCAGTAGGTCGGGACAGTTGAACTCTGGAAACACCATATATTTT
TRBJ2-7	TRBV11-1	.	.	CASSLVGLGFPYEQYF	TGTGCCAGCAGCTTAGTGGGGCTTGGATTCCCCTACGAGCAGTACTTC
TRBJ2-6	TRBV6-6	.	.	CASSYPGANVLTF	TGTGCCAGCAGTTATCCTGGGGCCAACGTCCTGACTTTC
TRBJ2-5	TRBV5-5	.	TRBD1	CASSLALGQGGTQYF	TGTGCCAGCAGCTTGGCCCTCGGACAGGGTGGGACCCAGTACTTC
TRBJ2-3	TRBV5-5	once	.	CASSLGGIGTDTQYF	TGTGCCAGCAGCTTGGGGGGAATCGGCACAGATACGCAGTATTTT
TRBJ2-3	TRBV2	.	.	CASSERLEGGEDTQYF	TGTGCCAGCAGTGAGCGCCTTGAAGGGGGGGAAGATACGCAGTATTTT
TRBJ2-3	TRBV5-1	.	.	CASGRGGTDTQYF	TGCGCCAGCGGGCGCGGAGGCACAGATACGCAGTATTTT
TRBJ1-5	TRBV12-5	.	.	CASGLGNPNQPQHF	TGTGCTAGTGGTTTGGGAAACCCCAATCAGCCCCAGCATTTT
TRBJ1-1	TRBV5-1	.	.	CASSLGVGGRGITEAFF	TGCGCCAGCAGCTTGGGAGTAGGAGGGCGGGGGATCACTGAAGCTTTCTTT
TRBJ2-7	TRBV10-1	.	.	CASVTENFYEQYF	TGCGCCAGCGTAACAGAAAATTTCTACGAGCAGTACTTC
TRBJ1-4	TRBV6-1	.	.	CASSRPNYRDEKLFF	TGTGCCAGCAGCAGACCTAACTACCGGGATGAAAAACTGTTTTTT
TRBJ1-4	TRBV15	.	.	CATSRENEKLFF	TGTGCCACCAGTAGGGAAAATGAAAAACTGTTTTTT
TRBJ1-2	TRBV7-9	.	.	CASRTSRGVGYGYTF	TGTGCCAGCAGAACCTCCAGGGGAGTTGGGTATGGCTACACCTTC
TRBJ2-7	TRBV7-2	.	TRBD1	CASSFGQGGGYEQYF	TGTGCCAGCAGCTTCGGACAGGGAGGAGGTTACGAGCAGTACTTC
TRBJ2-7	TRBV18	.	TRBD1	CASSWATGVSYEQYF	TGTGCCAGCTCGTGGGCGACAGGGGTCTCCTACGAGCAGTACTTC
TRBJ2-3	TRBV6-1	.	.	CASSESINPQYF	TGTGCCAGCAGTGAATCCATAAACCCGCAGTATTTT
TRBJ1-5	TRBV6-1	.	TRBD1	CASSEGGQGAGQPQHF	TGTGCCAGCAGTGAGGGGGGACAGGGGGCTGGACAGCCCCAGCATTTT
TRBJ1-4	TRBV20-1	.	.	CSAREYEKLFF	TGCAGTGCTAGAGAGTATGAAAAACTGTTTTTT
TRBJ2-1	TRBV4-2	.	.	CASSQGAGEQFF	TGTGCCAGCAGCCAAGGGGCGGGTGAGCAGTTCTTC
TRBJ2-5	TRBV6-6	.	TRBD2	CASTGAGGQETQYF	TGTGCCAGCACGGGGGCGGGGGGCCAAGAGACCCAGTACTTC
TRBJ2-1	TRBV2	.	.	CASSEATYNEQFF	TGTGCCAGCAGTGAAGCGACCTACAATGAGCAGTTCTTC
TRBJ2-5	TRBV6-1	.	.	CASSEASGTSRTQYF	TGTGCCAGCAGTGAAGCCTCCGGGACATCTCGCACCCAGTACTTC
TRBJ2-2	TRBV5-1	.	TRBD1	CASSLGDRGPGELFF	TGCGCCAGCAGCTTGGGAGACAGGGGGCCCGGGGAGCTGTTTTTT
TRBJ1-1	TRBV5-6	.	.	CASSPLDSNTEAFF	TGTGCCAGCAGCCCTCTAGACTCGAACACTGAAGCTTTCTTT
TRBJ1-3	TRBV18	.	TRBD1	CASSTHLPGQGVGGNTIYF	TGTGCCAGCTCTACCCACCTCCCGGGACAGGGGGTTGGTGGAAACACCATATATTTT
TRBJ1-1	TRBV18	once	.	CASSPVTGWGTEAFF	TGTGCCAGCTCACCAGTGACGGGATGGGGCACTGAAGCTTTCTTT
TRBJ2-3	TRBV5-1	once	.	CASSSPRSTDTQYF	TGCGCCAGCAGCTCCCCTAGGAGCACAGATACGCAGTATTTT
TRBJ1-2	TRBV6-1	.	.	CASSENRGDGYTF	TGTGCCAGCAGTGAAAATAGGGGCGATGGCTACACCTTC
TRBJ2-5	TRBV9	.	.	CASSVGQQETQYF	TGTGCCAGCAGCGTAGGCCAACAAGAGACCCAGTACTTC